Each of the 26 T cell receptor beta chains below was sequenced from the same sample in a study of blood T cell repertoires in COVID-19. Repertoires were generated with immunoSEQ multiplex PCR, while TCRdb's copy carries only in-frame clones and drops some. The sample has roughly 260,000 clones, roughly four fifths seen once. Input material: peripheral blood. The receptors were sampled from a woman aged 70-85 years with acute or convalescent COVID-19.

This clone showed up just a few times. The chain employs TRBV5-4 and TRBJ2-2; TRBD2 matches at 10 bases. Per the germline V gene, CDR1 is SGHNT and CDR2 is YYREEE (reference sequence). CDR3 length equals 16 residues. With 2 bases clipped from V and 3 bases from J, the junction kept 4 bases outside the gene matches. The CDR3 DNA is TGTGCCAGCAGCTTTTTAGCGGGGGGTGACACCGGGGAGCTGTTTTTT. This gives the protein CASSFLAGGDTGELFF.

The gene calls are TRBV12-3 or TRBV12-4 and TRBJ1-4, with a weak D call TRBD1 (5 bases). The CDR3 runs 12 residues. Trimming left V 6 bases short and J 3 bases short, with 5 bases between. The CDR3 loop is CASRQANEKLFF. CDR3 sequence (DNA): TGTGCCAGCAGACAGGCTAATGAAAAACTGTTTTTT.

The V call is TRBV4-3, the J call TRBJ1-5; 7 bases are a match to TRBD1. V shed 0 bases and J 4 bases; nucleotides not matched to a gene: 3. CDR1 is LGHNA, CDR2 YSLEER, per germline. The CDR3 sequence is 15 residues long. The CDR3 DNA is TGCGCCAGCAGCCAAGATCCCAGGGGGAATCAGCCCCAGCATTTT. Protein product: CASSQDPRGNQPQHF.

The chain employs TRBV2 and TRBJ1-2, with TRBD1 identical over 8 bases. CDR3 size: 13 residues. Trimming at V came to 4 bases and at J to 5 bases, leaving 3 bases not matched to a gene. Germline CDR1 SNHLY, CDR2 FYNNEI. This CDR3 is CASSADREYGYTF. CDR3 coding DNA: TGTGCCAGCAGTGCGGACAGGGAATATGGCTACACCTTC.

The CDR3 region is CASSPLLAGGHKETQYF. The CDR3 DNA reads TGTGCCAGCAGCCCACTCCTTGCGGGGGGGCATAAAGAGACCCAGTACTTC. The chain recombines TRBV9 with TRBJ2-5, with TRBD2 matching over 9 bases. The CDR3 runs to 17 residues. Germline CDR1 reads SGDLS; CDR2 reads YYNGEE. J was trimmed by 3 bases and V by 4 bases; bases with no gene match: 13.

This clone was found once. The genes are TRBV9 and TRBJ1-3; 9 positions match TRBD1. Germline CDR1 is SGDLS and CDR2 is YYNGEE. V shed 2 bases and J 4 bases; nucleotides not matched to a gene: 4. This CDR3 has 15 amino acids. The chain's CDR3 is CASSVGQGMGNTIYF. The CDR3, as DNA: TGTGCCAGCAGCGTCGGACAGGGGATGGGAAACACCATATATTTT.

This chain joins TRBV7-2 and TRBJ1-2; D not resolved. The CDR3 runs to 14 residues. The germline V gene encodes CDR1 SGHTA and CDR2 FQGNSA. Trimming removed 1 base at V and 2 bases at J, with 8 bases between. The CDR3 nucleotides read TGTGCCAGCAGCTTAGGCGCCGGGAACTATGGCTACACCTTC. It translates to CASSLGAGNYGYTF. The entire variable domain, with the rest obtained from reference TRBV7-2 and TRBJ1-2, is as follows: GAGVSQSPSNKVTEKGKDVELRCDPISGHTALYWYRQSLGQGLEFLIYFQGNSAPDKSGLPSDRFSAERTGGSVSTLTIQRTQQEDSAVYLCASSLGAGNYGYTFGSGTRLTVV.

This chain joins TRBV30 and TRBJ2-3; D unclear. Per germline, CDR1 GTSNPN and CDR2 SVGIG (reference sequence). Trimming pared 2 bases from V and 3 bases from J, leaving 6 bases between. The CDR3 totals 12 residues. CDR3 loop: CAWSPYTDTQYF. For the CDR3, the DNA is TGTGCCTGGAGTCCCTATACAGATACGCAGTATTTT.

The V and J genes are TRBV3-1 (or the pseudogene TRBV3-2) and TRBJ2-1, with 7 nucleotides matching TRBD2. Germline CDR1 and CDR2: LGHDT and YNNKEL (reference sequence). V shed 6 bases, J shed 2 bases, and the junction held 7 bases outside the gene matches. This CDR3 has 15 amino acids. CDR3 residues: CASRLSGGTYNEQFF. In DNA, the CDR3 is TGTGCCAGCAGGCTGTCCGGGGGGACCTACAATGAGCAGTTCTTC.

V and J are TRBV7-8 and TRBJ1-6, with TRBD1 as a possible D gene (6 bases). This CDR3 comprises 15 residues. The ends were cut back, 6 bases at V and 2 bases at J, with 11 bases in the middle. CDR1 is SGHVS and CDR2 is FQNEAQ in the germline V gene. This chain's CDR3 is CASSYRDTYNSPLHF. The DNA for the CDR3 is TGTGCCAGCAGTTACCGGGACACCTATAATTCACCCCTCCACTTT. Supplemented by reference TRBV7-8 and TRBJ1-6, the full variable domain reads GAGVSQSPRYKVAKRGQDVALRCDPISGHVSLFWYQQALGQGPEFLTYFQNEAQLDKSGLPSDRFFAERPEGSVSTLKIQRTQQEDSAVYLCASSYRDTYNSPLHFGNGTRLTVT.

The chain employs TRBV5-1 and TRBJ2-7; 9 positions match TRBD1. Germline CDR1 reads SGHRS; CDR2 reads YFSETQ. CDR3 length: 14 amino acids. The J segment lost 2 bases and the V segment lost 2 bases, leaving 2 bases of the junction unmatched. CDR3 residues: CASSLGTGTYEQYF. Here the CDR3 DNA reads TGCGCCAGCAGCTTAGGGACAGGGACCTACGAGCAGTACTTC.

Sample share makes this clone medium-sized. Other DNA sequences of this sample code for an identical CDR3. The gene calls are TRBV5-6 and TRBJ1-3, with D unresolved. The germline gives CDR1 SGHDT, CDR2 YYEEEE. The V gene lost 3 bases and the J gene lost 0 bases, with 10 bases spanning the gap. This CDR3 has 15 residues. CDR3 protein: CASSSDSSSGNTIYF. The CDR3 DNA is TGTGCCAGCAGCTCGGACTCGAGCTCTGGAAACACCATATATTTT.

V and J are TRBV6-5 and TRBJ1-5, with 9 bases matching TRBD1. From germline, CDR1 is MNHEY and CDR2 SVGAGI. The CDR3 totals 15 residues. J lost 4 bases, V lost 8 bases, and 9 bases had no gene match. This chain's CDR3 is CASGTLQGANQPQHF. In DNA form, the CDR3 reads TGTGCCAGCGGAACGTTACAGGGGGCAAATCAGCCCCAGCATTTT.

This rearrangement joins TRBV4-1 to TRBJ1-2, with 7 bases matching TRBD1. V lost 3 bases, J lost 0 bases, and 4 bases stayed unmatched. Germline V gene data show CDR1 as MGHRA and CDR2 as YSYEKL. CDR3 length: 15 residues. The DNA for the CDR3 is TGCGCCAGCAGCCAGAGGGACAGCACTAACTATGGCTACACCTTC. This gives the protein CASSQRDSTNYGYTF.

The table lists this clone with a few counts. The V and J genes are TRBV7-2 and TRBJ1-2, with 11 bases identical to TRBD1. This CDR3 has 17 amino acids. Trimming took 1 base from V and 7 from J; bases not matched to a gene: 11. CDR1 SGHTA and CDR2 FQGNSA come from the germline V gene. CDR3 region: CASSLGALGQGEFGYTF. DNA of the CDR3: TGTGCCAGCAGCTTAGGAGCATTGGGACAGGGGGAATTTGGCTACACCTTC.

J is TRBJ1-4 and V is TRBV15, with D tentatively TRBD1 (6 bases). The CDR3 loop spans 14 amino acids. Germline CDR1 and CDR2: LNHNV and YYDKDF (reference sequence). The V and J ends lost 2 bases and 4 bases respectively, with 8 bases between them. The CDR3 DNA follows: TGTGCCACCAGCAGACAGGGGCGTAATGAAAAACTGTTTTTT. It encodes CATSRQGRNEKLFF. Full variable domain (rest looked up from reference TRBV15 and TRBJ1-4): DAMVIQNPRYQVTQFGKPVTLSCSQTLNHNVMYWYQQKSSQAPKLLFHYYDKDFNNEADTPDNFQSRRPNTSFCFLDIRSPGLGDTAMYLCATSRQGRNEKLFFGSGTQLSVL.

The chain is built from TRBV19 and TRBJ1-2, with 11 bases aligning to TRBD1. The CDR3 covers 15 residues. Germline V gene lookup returns CDR1 LNHDA and CDR2 SQIVND (reference sequence). V lost 3 bases and J lost 2; bases outside the gene matches: 2. The CDR3: CASSIWTGGNYGYTF. For the CDR3, the DNA is TGTGCCAGTAGTATTTGGACAGGGGGCAACTATGGCTACACCTTC.

This clone has just a few counts. V is TRBV4-3 and J is TRBJ2-6, with D possibly being TRBD2 (5 bases). The V and J ends lost 5 bases and 0 bases respectively, with 17 bases between them. CDR1 LGHNA and CDR2 YSLEER come from the germline V gene. The CDR3 covers 18 residues. The DNA for the CDR3 is TGCGCCAGCAGCGGAAGAGGGCCCTTCAACTCTGGGGCCAACGTCCTGACTTTC. This gives the protein CASSGRGPFNSGANVLTF.

The chain combines TRBV18 with TRBJ1-2, with 9 bases matching TRBD1. Per the germline V gene, CDR1 is KGHSH and CDR2 is LQKENI. The CDR3 has 13 amino acids. V dropped 8 bases and J dropped 4; count of bases not matched to a gene: 5. The CDR3 here is CASAQGASYGYTF. CDR3 in DNA: TGTGCCAGCGCACAGGGGGCGAGCTATGGCTACACCTTC.

The V and J genes are TRBV27 and TRBJ2-6; 9 bases agree with TRBD1. The CDR3 is made up of 15 amino acids. Trimming removed 6 bases from V and 2 bases from J; junction bases left unmatched: 2. Germline CDR1 and CDR2: MNHEY and SMNVEV (reference sequence). In nucleotides, the CDR3 is TGTGCCAGCAGCCGGACAGGGGCTGGGGCCAACGTCCTGACTTTC. It is translated as CASSRTGAGANVLTF.

The chain uses TRBV14 and TRBJ1-2; D is perhaps TRBD1 (5 bases). Germline-derived CDR1 and CDR2 are SGHDN and FVKESK. Trimming shortened V by 5 bases and J by 7 bases, and 17 bases separated the two germline ends. CDR3 length: 14 residues. The CDR3 reads CASSVRDVLGGYTF. The CDR3, as DNA: TGTGCCAGCAGCGTGCGGGACGTGCTTGGTGGCTACACCTTC.

The chain has TRBV18 and TRBJ1-1; the D is unclear. The V end lost 3 bases, the J end lost 0 bases, and 5 bases lay between the germline ends. This CDR3 spans 13 amino acids. Per the germline V gene, CDR1 is KGHSH and CDR2 is LQKENI. The CDR3 sequence is CASSPQVNTEAFF. The CDR3 nucleotides read TGTGCCAGCTCACCCCAGGTGAACACTGAAGCTTTCTTT.

The chain links TRBV9 to TRBJ1-1; 9 nucleotides agree with TRBD1. The V and J ends lost 0 bases and 5 bases, in that order; junction bases with no gene match: 8. The CDR3 is 16 amino acids. CDR1 and CDR2 (germline): SGDLS, YYNGEE. The CDR3 region is CASSVDTGGGRTEAFF. The CDR3 region has the DNA TGTGCCAGCAGCGTAGATACAGGGGGCGGAAGAACTGAAGCTTTCTTT.

This clone has a handful of counts. This chain links TRBV2 with TRBJ1-5; 8 bases align to TRBD1. This CDR3 region has 15 residues. The germline gives CDR1 SNHLY, CDR2 FYNNEI. V lost 7 bases and J lost 6; bases outside the gene matches: 11. Written as DNA, the CDR3 is TGTGCCAGCACCCAGGGGGCAACGTCGGGTCAGCCCCAGCATTTT. Its protein product is CASTQGATSGQPQHF.

The V call is TRBV6-1, the J call TRBJ2-1; D gene uncertain. CDR1 is MNHNS, CDR2 SASEGT, per germline. Between the trimmed V and J ends, which lost 3 bases and 2 bases, there was a span of 11 bases. The CDR3 totals 15 residues. This chain's CDR3 is CASSDSWAAYNEQFF. CDR3 nucleotide sequence: TGTGCCAGCAGTGATTCTTGGGCAGCCTACAATGAGCAGTTCTTC.

The rearrangement joins TRBV7-9 to TRBJ1-3; 7 nucleotides align to TRBD1. The V and J ends lost 3 bases and 2 bases, in that order; junction bases with no gene match: 4. The germline V gene encodes CDR1 SEHNR and CDR2 FQNEAQ (reference sequence). The CDR3 covers 15 residues. CDR3 in DNA: TGTGCCAGCAGCTTCCTGACAGGGCCTGGAAACACCATATATTTT. It encodes CASSFLTGPGNTIYF.